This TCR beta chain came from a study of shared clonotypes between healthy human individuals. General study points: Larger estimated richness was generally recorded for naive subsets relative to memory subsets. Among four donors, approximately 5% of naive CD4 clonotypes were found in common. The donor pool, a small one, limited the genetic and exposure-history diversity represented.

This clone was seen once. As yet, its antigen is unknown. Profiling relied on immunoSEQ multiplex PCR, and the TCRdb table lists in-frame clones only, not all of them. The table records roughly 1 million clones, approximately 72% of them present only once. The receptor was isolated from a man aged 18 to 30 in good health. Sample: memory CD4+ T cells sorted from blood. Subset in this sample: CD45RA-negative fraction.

The CDR3 spells CASGRTEGREQYF. CDR3 coding DNA: TGTGCCAGCGGAAGGACGGAGGGGCGCGAGCAGTACTTC. The V call is TRBV18, the J call TRBJ2-7, with a possible D match to TRBD2 (6 bases). V was cut by 8 bases and J by 6 bases, with 17 bases left in between. The germline V gene encodes CDR1 KGHSH and CDR2 LQKENI. The CDR3 extends over 13 amino acids. Together with reference TRBV18 and TRBJ2-7, the CDR3 gives the full variable domain: NAGVMQNPRHLVRRRGQEARLRCSPMKGHSHVYWYRQLPEEGLKFMVYLQKENIIDESGMPKERFSAEFPKEGPSILRIQQVVRGDSAAYFCASGRTEGREQYFGPGTRLTVT.